A selection of T cell receptor beta chains follows, all from one sample in a study of type 1 regulatory T cells. TCRdb processed the reads anew with MiXCR; each CDR3 protein has one entry. The sample consists of fewer than 70,000 distinct CDR3 sequences, about 69% of them appearing once. No antigen is known for these receptors. Input material: cultured T cells, either the whole culture or a sorted T cell fraction (not recorded which). These receptor sequences come from a human donor in good health. The CDR3 runs from the conserved cysteine through the conserved F or W. The D gene is left open where the match is weak. The size field is filled for only some rows; it gives once, few, many or a size class.

d_gene,len,v_gene,j_gene,abundance,CDR3aa,CDR3nt
-,15,TRBV21-1,TRBJ2-5,-,CASSRKRHLHGTQYF,TGTGCCAGCAGCCGAAAGAGACACCTCCATGGGACCCAGTACTTC
-,15,TRBV3-1,TRBJ2-5,-,CASSQDGLGLETQYF,TGTGCCAGCAGCCAAGATGGGCTAGGACTAGAGACCCAGTACTTC
-,14,TRBV14,TRBJ2-5,-,CASSQGYSRETQYF,TGTGCCAGCAGCCAAGGGTACAGCAGAGAGACCCAGTACTTC
TRBD2,16,TRBV7-2,TRBJ2-1,-,CASSLVGAGAPNEQFF,TGTGCCAGCAGCTTAGTAGGAGCGGGAGCCCCTAATGAGCAGTTCTTC
-,13,TRBV10-2,TRBJ1-1,-,CASSVQGDTEAFF,TGCGCCAGCAGTGTTCAGGGAGACACTGAAGCTTTCTTT
TRBD1,14,TRBV20-1,TRBJ2-4,-,CSARVGTGSNIQYF,TGCAGTGCTAGGGTTGGGACAGGGTCCAACATTCAGTACTTC
-,13,TRBV4-3,TRBJ1-2,few,CASSQGSHYGYTF,TGCGCCAGCAGCCAGGGATCCCACTATGGCTACACCTTC
TRBD2,18,TRBV5-1,TRBJ2-2,-,CASSTGILAVTNTGELFF,TGCGCCAGCAGCACCGGAATTCTAGCGGTCACGAACACCGGGGAGCTGTTTTTT
-,12,TRBV12-3/TRBV12-4,TRBJ2-3,-,CASSRTVAAQYF,TGTGCCAGCAGCCGGACGGTCGCAGCGCAGTATTTT
-,14,TRBV5-1,TRBJ2-2,-,CASSFSPNTGELFF,TGCGCCAGCAGTTTCTCTCCGAACACCGGGGAGCTGTTTTTT
-,12,TRBV29-1,TRBJ1-2,-,CSLDEPNYGYTF,TGCAGCCTAGACGAACCTAACTATGGCTACACCTTC
-,12,TRBV29-1,TRBJ2-2,-,CSVKSNTGELFF,TGCAGCGTCAAATCGAACACCGGGGAGCTGTTTTTT
-,12,TRBV5-1,TRBJ2-7,-,CASSRLGGEQYF,TGCGCCAGCAGCCGACTAGGTGGCGAGCAGTACTTC
-,17,TRBV3-2,TRBJ2-3,few,CASSQRIGLAVLDTQYF,TGTGCCAGCAGCCAACGGATAGGACTAGCGGTGCTGGATACGCAGTATTTT
-,14,TRBV7-8,TRBJ1-2,few,CASSLSSGIYGYTF,TGTGCCAGCAGCTTGAGTTCCGGGATCTATGGCTACACCTTC
-,15,TRBV7-9,TRBJ2-7,few,CASASAADAAYEQYF,TGTGCCAGCGCCTCAGCGGCGGACGCCGCCTACGAGCAGTACTTC
-,13,TRBV19,TRBJ2-7,-,CASRVPGKGEQYF,TGTGCCAGTAGAGTCCCGGGGAAGGGCGAGCAGTACTTC
-,13,TRBV29-1,TRBJ1-1,-,CSVTGHLNTEAFF,TGCAGCGTTACGGGACACCTAAACACTGAAGCTTTCTTT
-,13,TRBV18,TRBJ2-5,-,CAGRPESQETQYF,TGTGCCGGCCGACCGGAAAGCCAAGAGACCCAGTACTTC
-,13,TRBV5-1,TRBJ2-1,-,CASRSLGNNEQFF,TGCGCCAGCAGGTCGTTAGGGAACAATGAGCAGTTCTTC
-,16,TRBV12-3/TRBV12-4,TRBJ2-1,-,CASSPSGTSLYNEQFF,TGTGCCAGCAGCCCGTCCGGGACTTCTCTTTACAATGAGCAGTTCTTC
TRBD2,15,TRBV6-1,TRBJ2-1,-,CASRSGDHSYNEQFF,TGTGCCAGCAGGAGCGGGGACCACTCCTACAATGAGCAGTTCTTC
-,13,TRBV18,TRBJ2-5,once,CASSPSFRETQYF,TGTGCCAGCTCACCCTCGTTCCGGGAGACCCAGTACTTC
TRBD2,20,TRBV5-1,TRBJ2-1,-,CASSLLMTPPTSGRDNEQFF,TGCGCCAGCAGCTTATTAATGACTCCCCCGACTAGCGGGAGGGACAATGAGCAGTTCTTC
-,15,TRBV12-3/TRBV12-4,TRBJ2-7,-,CASSLTRAGDHEQYF,TGTGCCAGCAGTTTAACCCGGGCAGGGGACCACGAGCAGTACTTC
-,14,TRBV6-1,TRBJ2-5,once,CASSEVGGQETQYF,TGTGCCAGCAGTGAAGTAGGAGGGCAAGAGACCCAGTACTTC
TRBD1,11,TRBV14,TRBJ1-3,-,CASSQAGTVLF,TGTGCCAGCAGCCAAGCCGGGACAGTCCTTTTT
TRBD2,16,TRBV5-1,TRBJ2-5,few,CASSLGLSGGKETQYF,TGCGCCAGCAGCTTGGGCCTGAGCGGGGGAAAAGAGACCCAGTACTTC
TRBD1,15,TRBV14,TRBJ2-5,-,CASSQVTGDQETQYF,TGTGCCAGCAGCCAAGTAACAGGGGATCAAGAGACCCAGTACTTC
-,15,TRBV5-1,TRBJ2-3,few,CASSPGTPSTDTQYF,TGCGCCAGCAGCCCAGGGACACCAAGCACAGATACGCAGTATTTT
-,11,TRBV11-2,TRBJ1-1,once,CASSAGVEAFF,TGTGCCAGCAGCGCGGGAGTTGAAGCTTTCTTT
-,13,TRBV20-1,TRBJ2-7,-,CSAVGLKAYEQYF,TGCAGTGCTGTCGGACTTAAAGCATACGAGCAGTACTTC
-,11,TRBV29-1,TRBJ2-7,-,CSVASPDEQYF,TGCAGCGTCGCGTCCCCAGACGAGCAGTACTTC
-,13,TRBV4-2,TRBJ2-1,-,CASSQDPYNEQFF,TGTGCCAGCAGCCAAGACCCCTACAATGAGCAGTTCTTC
-,14,TRBV2,TRBJ2-3,-,CASSGQGVADTQYF,TGTGCCAGCAGTGGGCAAGGGGTCGCAGATACGCAGTATTTT
TRBD1,13,TRBV7-6,TRBJ1-2,-,CASSFTGGNGYTF,TGTGCCAGCAGCTTCACAGGGGGTAATGGCTACACCTTC
-,14,TRBV12-3/TRBV12-4,TRBJ2-7,few,CASSPAWSSYEQYF,TGTGCCAGCAGTCCAGCTTGGTCCTCCTACGAGCAGTACTTC
TRBD1,15,TRBV7-2,TRBJ2-3,-,CASSLDRGRSDTQYF,TGTGCCAGCAGCCTGGACAGGGGGCGGTCAGATACGCAGTATTTT
TRBD1,16,TRBV4-1,TRBJ2-1,few,CASSQTGTGGYNEQFF,TGCGCCAGCAGCCAGACCGGGACAGGAGGGTACAATGAGCAGTTCTTC
-,15,TRBV27,TRBJ2-7,-,CASSGSSTGTYEQYF,TGTGCCAGCAGTGGATCCAGTACAGGGACCTACGAGCAGTACTTC
-,12,TRBV2,TRBJ2-5,-,CASSEIGETQYF,TGTGCCAGCAGTGAGATTGGGGAGACCCAGTACTTC
TRBD2,16,TRBV12-3/TRBV12-4,TRBJ2-2,-,CASTWGGGMNTGELFF,TGTGCCAGCACCTGGGGGGGAGGGATGAACACCGGGGAGCTGTTTTTT
TRBD1,16,TRBV7-8,TRBJ2-1,-,CASSALTGALIGEQFF,TGTGCCAGCAGCGCCCTGACAGGGGCGCTCATAGGGGAGCAGTTCTTC
-,11,TRBV5-1,TRBJ2-1,-,CASSLEARQFF,TGCGCCAGCAGCTTGGAGGCGAGACAGTTCTTC
-,14,TRBV20-1,TRBJ1-5,-,CSARVPQRNQPQHF,TGCAGTGCTAGAGTCCCACAGCGGAATCAGCCCCAGCATTTT
-,13,TRBV15,TRBJ2-5,-,CATSREQIETQYF,TGTGCCACCAGCAGAGAACAAATAGAGACCCAGTACTTC
-,15,TRBV18,TRBJ2-2,-,CASSPAQGLTGELFF,TGTGCCAGCTCACCGGCCCAGGGGCTCACCGGGGAGCTGTTTTTT
-,15,TRBV4-2,TRBJ1-3,-,CASSQDRPAGNTIYF,TGTGCCAGCAGCCAAGATAGGCCCGCTGGAAACACCATATATTTT
TRBD2,15,TRBV27,TRBJ2-3,few,CASSQLAGATDTQYF,TGTGCCAGCAGTCAACTAGCGGGAGCGACAGATACGCAGTATTTT
TRBD1,17,TRBV19,TRBJ1-2,once,CASSMMGQGARDYGYTF,TGTGCCAGTAGTATGATGGGACAGGGGGCCAGAGACTATGGCTACACCTTC
-,15,TRBV5-1,TRBJ2-2,-,CASSLVPGNTGELFF,TGCGCCAGCAGCTTGGTACCGGGGAACACCGGGGAGCTGTTTTTT
TRBD2,16,TRBV7-2,TRBJ2-3,-,CASSQRLAGVPDTQYF,TGTGCCAGCAGCCAAAGACTAGCGGGAGTCCCAGATACGCAGTATTTT
-,11,TRBV12-3/TRBV12-4,TRBJ2-3,few,CASSLEVTQYF,TGTGCCAGCAGTTTGGAGGTTACGCAGTATTTT
-,17,TRBV9,TRBJ2-1,-,CASRGVQRRRSYNEQFF,TGTGCCAGCAGGGGGGTCCAGCGGCGACGCTCCTACAATGAGCAGTTCTTC
-,12,TRBV20-1,TRBJ2-5,-,CSARGGAETQYF,TGCAGTGCTAGAGGCGGGGCAGAGACCCAGTACTTC
TRBD2,13,TRBV20-1,TRBJ2-5,-,CSAGSSGKETQYF,TGCAGTGCTGGTTCTAGCGGGAAAGAGACCCAGTACTTC